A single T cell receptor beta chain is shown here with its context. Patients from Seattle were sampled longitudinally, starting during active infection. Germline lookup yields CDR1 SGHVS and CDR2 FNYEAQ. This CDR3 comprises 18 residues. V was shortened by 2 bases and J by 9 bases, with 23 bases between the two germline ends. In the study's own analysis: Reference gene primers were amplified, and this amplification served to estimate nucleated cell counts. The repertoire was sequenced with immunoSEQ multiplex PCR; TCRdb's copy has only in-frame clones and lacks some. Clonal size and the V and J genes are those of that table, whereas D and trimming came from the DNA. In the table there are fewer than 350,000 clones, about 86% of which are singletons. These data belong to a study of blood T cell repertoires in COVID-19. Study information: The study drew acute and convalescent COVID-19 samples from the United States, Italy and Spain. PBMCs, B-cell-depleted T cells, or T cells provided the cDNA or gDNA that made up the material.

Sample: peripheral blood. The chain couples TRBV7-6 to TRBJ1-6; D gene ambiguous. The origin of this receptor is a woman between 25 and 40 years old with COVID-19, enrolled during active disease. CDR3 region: CASSLRYRGTHQSSPLHF. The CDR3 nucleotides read TGTGCCAGCAGCTTACGGTACCGCGGCACCCACCAAAGTTCACCCCTCCACTTT.